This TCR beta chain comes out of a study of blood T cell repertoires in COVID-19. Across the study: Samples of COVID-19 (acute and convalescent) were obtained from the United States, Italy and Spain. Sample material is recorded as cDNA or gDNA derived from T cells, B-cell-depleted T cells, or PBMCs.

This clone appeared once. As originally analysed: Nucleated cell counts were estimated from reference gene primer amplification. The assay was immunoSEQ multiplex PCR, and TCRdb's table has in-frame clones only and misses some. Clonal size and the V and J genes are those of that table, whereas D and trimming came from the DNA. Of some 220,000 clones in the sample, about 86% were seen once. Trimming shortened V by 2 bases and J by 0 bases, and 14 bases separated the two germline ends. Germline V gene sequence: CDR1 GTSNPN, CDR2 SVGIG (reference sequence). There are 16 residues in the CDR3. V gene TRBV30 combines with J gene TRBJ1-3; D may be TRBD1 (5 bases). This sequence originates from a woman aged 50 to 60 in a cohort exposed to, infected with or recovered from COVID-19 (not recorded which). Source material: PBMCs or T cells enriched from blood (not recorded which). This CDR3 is CAWSPETVSSGNTIYF. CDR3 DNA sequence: TGTGCCTGGAGTCCCGAGACAGTTAGCTCTGGAAACACCATATATTTT.